This TCR beta chain was profiled in a study of blood T cell repertoires in COVID-19 (dated by TCRdb to the early 2020s). With regard to the full study: Collaborator samples came from the United States, Italy and Spain and covered acute and convalescent phases of COVID-19. The material from the prospective study consisted of cDNA or gDNA derived from T cells, B-cell-depleted T cells, or PBMCs. The dataset comprised deeply sampled blood TCRbeta repertoires from subjects exposed to, actively infected with, or recovered from COVID-19. The repertoires were made available in a free public database intended to serve as a resource for research on the immune response to SARS-CoV-2. The samples were drawn from two sources: the first 160 participants of the ongoing ImmuneRACE study, and about 1,300 subjects contributed by 6 global collaborators. Sample metadata almost always included a de-identified subject ID, COVID-19 status, age in years and sex. Where available, HLA class I and class II types were taken from metadata supplied by the sample provider and were not determined by assay-based typing. What the authors observed across the whole study: Clinical and demographic metadata were provided uncurated, with the amount varying by source and participant.

Note on this clone: The target of this receptor is not known. Base qualities are not at hand, and no much larger clone is one base apart. The sample contains more than one DNA sequence encoding this CDR3.

Collaborating institutions collected whole blood in K2EDTA tubes following their own protocols. For TCRbeta analysis, collaborators shipped samples in one of three forms: frozen whole blood, isolated PBMCs, or DNA extracted from either of those sample types. The immunoSEQ Assay, a bias-controlled multiplex PCR, was used to amplify TCRbeta CDR3 regions from genomic DNA. The original pipeline was this. Within the assay, amplification of reference gene primers was used to estimate how many nucleated cells each sample contained. Sequence reads were collapsed and filtered to measure the absolute abundance of every unique TCRbeta CDR3 rearrangement. For each sample, productive Simpson clonality was calculated as the square root of Simpson's diversity index across productive rearrangements. TCRdb retrieved this table from immuneACCESS and kept in-frame rearrangements only. Not all clones are present; in checked studies, unresolved V genes account for under half, and no reason is known for the remainder. V and J calls plus clone size are reproduced from that table; the DNA served to infer D and trimming. The sample contains around 140,000 clones, 85% to 90% of them found a single time. In total, the top ten clones hold 2.5% to 3% of the sample.

Based on the germline V gene, the CDR1 and CDR2 sequences are KGHSH and LQKENI. The CDR3 holds 14 amino acids from the cysteine to the phenylalanine. The sequence is cut down to CDR3 DNA, 42 bases in frame from base 1. From V the trimming removes 2 bases and from J it removes 6 bases, while the gene matches leave 3 bases of the junction unaccounted for. This TCR was recovered from a man between 60 and 70 years old with active or convalescent COVID-19. In this chain, TRBV18 is recombined with TRBJ1-4; 7 nucleotides in the junction match TRBD1. Source material: peripheral blood. The CDR3 protein sequence reads: CASSPRQGDEKLFF. The nucleotides read TGTGCCAGCTCACCAAGACAGGGAGATGAAAAACTGTTTTTT.